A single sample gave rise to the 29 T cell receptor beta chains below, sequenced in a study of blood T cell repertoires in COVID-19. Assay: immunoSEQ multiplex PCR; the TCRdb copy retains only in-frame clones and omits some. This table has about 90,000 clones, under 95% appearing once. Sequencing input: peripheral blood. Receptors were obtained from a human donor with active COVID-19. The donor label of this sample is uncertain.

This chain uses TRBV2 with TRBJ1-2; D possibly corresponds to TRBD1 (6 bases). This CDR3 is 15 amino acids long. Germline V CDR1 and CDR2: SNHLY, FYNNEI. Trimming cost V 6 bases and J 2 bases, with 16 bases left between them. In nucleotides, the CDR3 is TGTGCCAGCAGGGGTCTGCGGGGGCAGAACTATGGCTACACCTTC. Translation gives CASRGLRGQNYGYTF.

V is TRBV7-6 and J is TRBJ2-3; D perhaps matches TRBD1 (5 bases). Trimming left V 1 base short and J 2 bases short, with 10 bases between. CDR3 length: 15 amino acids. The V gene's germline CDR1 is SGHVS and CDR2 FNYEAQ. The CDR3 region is CASSLDQGFTDTQYF. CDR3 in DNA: TGTGCCAGCAGCTTAGATCAGGGTTTCACAGATACGCAGTATTTT.

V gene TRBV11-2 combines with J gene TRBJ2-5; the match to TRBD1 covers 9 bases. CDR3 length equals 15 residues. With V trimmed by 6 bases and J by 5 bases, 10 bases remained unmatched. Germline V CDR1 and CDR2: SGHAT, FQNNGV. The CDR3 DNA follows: TGTGCCAGCAGTCAGTTGGGACAGGGCGGGGAGACCCAGTACTTC. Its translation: CASSQLGQGGETQYF.

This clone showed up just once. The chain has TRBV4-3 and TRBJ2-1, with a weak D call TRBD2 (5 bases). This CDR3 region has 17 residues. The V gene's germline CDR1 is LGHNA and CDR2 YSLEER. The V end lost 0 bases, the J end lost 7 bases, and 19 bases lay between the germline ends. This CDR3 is CASSQEAGLEGENEQFF. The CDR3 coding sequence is TGCGCCAGCAGCCAAGAGGCTGGTTTAGAGGGAGAAAATGAGCAGTTCTTC.

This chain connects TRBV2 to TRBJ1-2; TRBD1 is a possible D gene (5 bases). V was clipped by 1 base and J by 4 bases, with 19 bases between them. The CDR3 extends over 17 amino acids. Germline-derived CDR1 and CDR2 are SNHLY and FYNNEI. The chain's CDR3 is CASSEGSREGLLYGYTF. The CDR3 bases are TGTGCCAGCAGTGAAGGCTCGAGGGAGGGACTTCTCTATGGCTACACCTTC.

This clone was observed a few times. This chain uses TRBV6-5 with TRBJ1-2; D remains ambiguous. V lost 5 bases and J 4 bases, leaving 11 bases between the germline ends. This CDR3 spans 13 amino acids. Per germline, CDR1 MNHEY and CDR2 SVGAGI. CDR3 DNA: TGTGCCAGCAGTCTTGGCCAGGTCTATGGCTACACCTTC. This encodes CASSLGQVYGYTF.

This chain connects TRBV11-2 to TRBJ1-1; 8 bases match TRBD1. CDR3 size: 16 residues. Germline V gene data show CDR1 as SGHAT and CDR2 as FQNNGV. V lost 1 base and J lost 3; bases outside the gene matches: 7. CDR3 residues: CASSLGFIQGDTEAFF. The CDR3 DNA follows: TGTGCCAGCAGCTTAGGCTTTATACAGGGGGACACTGAAGCTTTCTTT.

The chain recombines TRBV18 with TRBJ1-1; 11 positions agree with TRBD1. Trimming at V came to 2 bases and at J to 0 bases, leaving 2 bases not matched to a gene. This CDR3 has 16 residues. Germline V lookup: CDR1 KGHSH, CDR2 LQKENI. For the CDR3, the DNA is TGTGCCAGCTCACCAGGGACAGGGGGATTGAACACTGAAGCTTTCTTT. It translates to CASSPGTGGLNTEAFF.

The CDR3 protein is CANKSGTGGAEGSQPQHF. The CDR3 coding sequence is TGCGCCAACAAATCCGGGACAGGGGGCGCCGAGGGAAGTCAGCCCCAGCATTTT. The rearrangement links TRBV4-3 to TRBJ1-5; 12 bases line up with TRBD1. J was trimmed by 6 bases and V by 10 bases; bases with no gene match: 19. Looked up from germline, CDR1 is LGHNA and CDR2 is YSLEER. The CDR3 loop spans 18 amino acids.

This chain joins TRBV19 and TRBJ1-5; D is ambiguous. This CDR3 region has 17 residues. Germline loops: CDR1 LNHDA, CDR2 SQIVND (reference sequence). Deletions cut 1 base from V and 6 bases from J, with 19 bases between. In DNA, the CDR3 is TGTGCCAGTAGTATAGGTTCTGGTAAGAGTGTTGGTCAGCCCCAGCATTTT. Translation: CASSIGSGKSVGQPQHF.

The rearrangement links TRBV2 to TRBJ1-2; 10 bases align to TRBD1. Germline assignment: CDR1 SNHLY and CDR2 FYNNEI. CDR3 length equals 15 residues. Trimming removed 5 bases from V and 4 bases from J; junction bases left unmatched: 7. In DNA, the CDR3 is TGTGCCAGCAGTCGAACGACAGGGGGCAGCTATGGCTACACCTTC. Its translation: CASSRTTGGSYGYTF.

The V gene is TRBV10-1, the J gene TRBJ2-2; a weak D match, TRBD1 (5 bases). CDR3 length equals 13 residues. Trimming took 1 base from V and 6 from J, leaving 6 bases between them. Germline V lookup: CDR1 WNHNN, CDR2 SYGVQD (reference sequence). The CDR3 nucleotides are TGCGCCAGCAGTGAGTACAGGTCCGGGGAGCTGTTTTTT. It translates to CASSEYRSGELFF.

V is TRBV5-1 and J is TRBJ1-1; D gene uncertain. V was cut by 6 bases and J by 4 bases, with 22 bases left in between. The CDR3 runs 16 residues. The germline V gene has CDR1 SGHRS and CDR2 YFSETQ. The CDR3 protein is CASTASNSRRGTEAFF. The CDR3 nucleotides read TGCGCCAGCACCGCCTCCAATTCACGACGGGGCACTGAAGCTTTCTTT. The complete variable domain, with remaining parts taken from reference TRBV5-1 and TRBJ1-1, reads KAGVTQTPRYLIKTRGQQVTLSCSPISGHRSVSWYQQTPGQGLQFLFEYFSETQRNKGNFPGRFSGRQFSNSRSEMNVSTLELGDSALYLCASTASNSRRGTEAFFGQGTRLTVV.

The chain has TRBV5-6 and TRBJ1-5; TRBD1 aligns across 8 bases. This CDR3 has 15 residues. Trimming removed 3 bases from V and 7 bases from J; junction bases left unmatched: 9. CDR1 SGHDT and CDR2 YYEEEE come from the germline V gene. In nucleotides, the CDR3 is TGTGCCAGCAGCTACGGGACAGGCGTGGGGCAGCCCCAGCATTTT. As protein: CASSYGTGVGQPQHF.

CDR3 nucleotide sequence: TGTGCCAGCAGCCTCCACCTAACTAGCGGGGGCATGAATGAGCAGTTCTTC. Protein product: CASSLHLTSGGMNEQFF. The rearrangement joins TRBV3-1 (or the pseudogene TRBV3-2) to TRBJ2-1; 11 positions match TRBD2. CDR3 length: 17 residues. Per the germline V gene, CDR1 is LGHDT and CDR2 is YNNKEL (reference sequence). The junction had 12 bases not matched to a gene; V was cut back by 4 bases and J by 7 bases.

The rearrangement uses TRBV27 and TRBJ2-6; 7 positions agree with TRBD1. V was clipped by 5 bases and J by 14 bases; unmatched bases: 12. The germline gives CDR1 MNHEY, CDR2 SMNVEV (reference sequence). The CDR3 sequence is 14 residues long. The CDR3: CASSPPTGKSLLTF. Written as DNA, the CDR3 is TGTGCCAGCAGTCCCCCGACAGGGAAATCGCTCCTGACTTTC.

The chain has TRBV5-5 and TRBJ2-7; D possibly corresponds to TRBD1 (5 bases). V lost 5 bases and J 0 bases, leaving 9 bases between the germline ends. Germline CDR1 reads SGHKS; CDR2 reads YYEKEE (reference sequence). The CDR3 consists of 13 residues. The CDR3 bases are TGTGCCAGCAGTCCCAGGGTCTCCTACGAGCAGTACTTC. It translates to CASSPRVSYEQYF.

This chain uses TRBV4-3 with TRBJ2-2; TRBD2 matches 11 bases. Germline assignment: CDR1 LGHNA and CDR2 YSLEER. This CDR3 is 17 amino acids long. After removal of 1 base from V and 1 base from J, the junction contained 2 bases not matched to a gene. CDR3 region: CASSQATSGGNTGELFF. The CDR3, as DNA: TGCGCCAGCAGCCAAGCTACTAGCGGGGGGAACACCGGGGAGCTGTTTTTT.

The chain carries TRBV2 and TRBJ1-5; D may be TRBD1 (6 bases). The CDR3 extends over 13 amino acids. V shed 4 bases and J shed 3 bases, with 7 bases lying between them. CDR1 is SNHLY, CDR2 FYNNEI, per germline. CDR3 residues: CASSGDNNQPQHF. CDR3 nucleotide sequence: TGTGCCAGCAGTGGGGACAACAATCAGCCCCAGCATTTT.

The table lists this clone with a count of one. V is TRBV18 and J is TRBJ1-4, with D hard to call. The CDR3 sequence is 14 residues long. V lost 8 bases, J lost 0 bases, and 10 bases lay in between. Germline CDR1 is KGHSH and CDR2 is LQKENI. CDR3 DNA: TGTGCCAGCCAAAAAACTGCAACTAATGAAAAACTGTTTTTT. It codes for CASQKTATNEKLFF.

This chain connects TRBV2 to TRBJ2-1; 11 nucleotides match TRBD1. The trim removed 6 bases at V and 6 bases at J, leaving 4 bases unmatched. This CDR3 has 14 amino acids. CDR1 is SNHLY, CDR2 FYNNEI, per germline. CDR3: CASREGQGVNEQFF. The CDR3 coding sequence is TGTGCCAGCAGAGAGGGACAGGGGGTCAATGAGCAGTTCTTC.

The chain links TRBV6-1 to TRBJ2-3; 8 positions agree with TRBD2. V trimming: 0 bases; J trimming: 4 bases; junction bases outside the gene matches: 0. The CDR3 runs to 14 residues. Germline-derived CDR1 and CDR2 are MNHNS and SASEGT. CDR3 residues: CASSEASGADTQYF. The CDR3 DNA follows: TGTGCCAGCAGTGAAGCTAGCGGGGCAGATACGCAGTATTTT.

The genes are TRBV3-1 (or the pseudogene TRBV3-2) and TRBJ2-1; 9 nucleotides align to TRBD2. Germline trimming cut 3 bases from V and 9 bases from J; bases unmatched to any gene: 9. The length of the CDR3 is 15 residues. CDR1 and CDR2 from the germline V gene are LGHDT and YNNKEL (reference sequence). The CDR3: CASSQETSGLGEQFF. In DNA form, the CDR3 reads TGTGCCAGCAGCCAGGAGACTAGCGGCTTAGGTGAGCAGTTCTTC.

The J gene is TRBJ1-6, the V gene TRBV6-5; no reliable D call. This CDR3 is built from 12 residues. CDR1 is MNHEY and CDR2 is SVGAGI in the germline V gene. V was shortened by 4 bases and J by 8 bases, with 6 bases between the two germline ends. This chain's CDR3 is CASSSKYSPLHF. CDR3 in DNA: TGTGCCAGCAGTTCTAAGTATTCACCCCTCCACTTT.

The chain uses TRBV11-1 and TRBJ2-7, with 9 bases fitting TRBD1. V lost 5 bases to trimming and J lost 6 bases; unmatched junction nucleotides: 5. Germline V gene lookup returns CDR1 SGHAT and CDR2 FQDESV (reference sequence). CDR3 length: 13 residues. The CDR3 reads CASSPDRGGEQYF. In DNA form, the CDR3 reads TGTGCCAGCAGCCCGGACAGGGGAGGCGAGCAGTACTTC.

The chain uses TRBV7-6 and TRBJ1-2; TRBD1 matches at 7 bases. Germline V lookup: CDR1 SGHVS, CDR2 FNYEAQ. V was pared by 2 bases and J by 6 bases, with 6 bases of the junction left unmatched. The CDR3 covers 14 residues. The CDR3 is CASSLIKGADGYTF. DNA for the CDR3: TGTGCCAGCAGCTTAATAAAGGGGGCGGATGGCTACACCTTC.

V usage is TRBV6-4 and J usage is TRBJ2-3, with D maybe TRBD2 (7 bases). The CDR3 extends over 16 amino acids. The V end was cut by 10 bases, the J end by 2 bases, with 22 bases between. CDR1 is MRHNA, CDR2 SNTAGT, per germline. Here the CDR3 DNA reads TGTGCCACCGGACTGACTGCGGGGGCCCTCACAGATACGCAGTATTTT. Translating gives CATGLTAGALTDTQYF.

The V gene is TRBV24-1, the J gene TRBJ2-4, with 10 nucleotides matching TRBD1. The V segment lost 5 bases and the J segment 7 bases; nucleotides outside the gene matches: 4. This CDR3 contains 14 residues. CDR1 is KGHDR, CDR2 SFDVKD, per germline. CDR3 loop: CATSGRTGGNIQYF. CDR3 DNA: TGTGCCACCAGTGGTCGGACAGGGGGTAACATTCAGTACTTC.

The CDR3 DNA sequence: TGTGCCAGCAGCACCGGACAGGGGGCAGATACGCAGTATTTT. This translates into CASSTGQGADTQYF. The gene calls are TRBV5-4 and TRBJ2-3; 10 bases line up with TRBD1. The V segment lost 4 bases and the J segment 4 bases; nucleotides outside the gene matches: 3. Germline CDR1 is SGHNT and CDR2 is YYREEE (reference sequence). The length of the CDR3 is 14 residues.